This T cell receptor beta chain is from a study of blood T cell repertoires in COVID-19. Study-level information: PBMCs, B-cell-depleted T cells, or T cells were the source of the cDNA or gDNA that made up the material.

Germline CDR1 is MDHEN and CDR2 is SYDVKM. The V end was cut by 3 bases, the J end by 8 bases, with 10 bases between. The CDR3 is made up of 12 amino acids. Profiling relied on immunoSEQ multiplex PCR, and the TCRdb table lists in-frame clones only, not all of them. The data hold approximately 220,000 clones, with more than 70% observed a single time. The V gene is TRBV28, the J gene TRBJ1-1; D is ambiguous. What was sequenced was PBMCs or T cells enriched from blood (not recorded which). The sequence was collected from a middle-aged woman with acute COVID-19. The CDR3 DNA reads as TGTGCCAGCAGTTTTAACGAGGGAGAAGCTTTCTTT. Translation: CASSFNEGEAFF.